This TCR beta chain comes out of a study of neurological immune-mediated disorders. Trimming at V came to 5 bases and at J to 4 bases, leaving 8 bases not matched to a gene. CDR3 length: 17 residues. Germline lookup yields CDR1 SEHNR and CDR2 FQNEAQ (reference sequence). A few counts support this clonotype. The cDNA was generated through 5'RACE incorporating 10-nucleotide random UMIs. One entry per CDR3 protein results from TCRdb running MiXCR on the 5' RACE reads. The data show tens of thousands of distinct CDR3 sequences, approximately 4.6% seen once. Sequencing was done on a sample of PBMCs. The gene calls are TRBV7-9 and TRBJ2-7; 16 bases match TRBD2. The origin of this receptor is a woman aged 70 to 79 with multiple sclerosis. Written as DNA, the CDR3 is TGTGCCAGCAGCCTCGGGACTAGCGGGAGGGCAGGGTACGAGCAGTACTTC. It encodes CASSLGTSGRAGYEQYF.